This TCR beta chain was found in a study of blood T cell repertoires in COVID-19. Across the whole study: Samples of COVID-19 (acute and convalescent) were obtained from the United States, Italy and Spain. Sources were T cells, B-cell-depleted T cells, or PBMCs; the material itself was cDNA or gDNA.

Seattle patients were enrolled while actively infected and followed longitudinally. How the authors handled the data: The assay estimated nucleated cells by amplifying reference gene primers. The protocol was immunoSEQ multiplex PCR, while the TCRdb copy is restricted to in-frame clones and leaves out a portion. V and J calls plus clone size are reproduced from that table; the DNA served to infer D and trimming. The top ten hold approximately 7% of the sample, which has about 180,000 clones, about 85% seen once. The material sequenced was peripheral blood. This TCR was recovered from a man of 80 years or more with COVID-19, enrolled during active disease.

The CDR3 reads CASRTDRVNTGELFF. CDR3 nucleotides: TGTGCCAGCAGGACGGACAGGGTGAACACCGGGGAGCTGTTTTTT. The chain links TRBV6-5 to TRBJ2-2; 8 nucleotides match TRBD1. CDR1 and CDR2 from the germline V gene are MNHEY and SVGAGI. With 6 bases clipped from V and 1 base from J, the junction kept 4 bases outside the gene matches. The CDR3 runs 15 residues.